These T cell receptor beta chains were read from a single sample in a study of T cell responses to AZD1222 COVID-19 vaccine. The method was immunoSEQ multiplex PCR; TCRdb's version includes in-frame clones alone and lacks a portion of them. Of more than 140,000 clones listed, about nine tenths are singletons. The sequencing used peripheral blood, collected on day 0 of AZD1222 vaccination. The receptors were gathered from an adult in good health. CDR3s include the opening cysteine and the closing phenylalanine or tryptophan. The order of the fields is D gene, V gene, clone size, J gene, CDR3 protein, CDR3 DNA. A D gene is named only where the DNA matches it firmly. Only part of the rows carry a size: once, few, many, or a class if the clone is expanded.

D: NA
V: TRBV19
size: NA
J: TRBJ1-1
CDR3: CASSTIGDTEAFF
DNA: TGTGCCAGTAGTACGATAGGGGACACCGAAGCTTTCTTT

D: NA
V: TRBV6-4
size: NA
J: TRBJ1-5
CDR3: CARDGVNQPQHF
DNA: TGTGCCAGGGACGGCGTTAATCAGCCCCAGCATTTT

D: TRBD2
V: TRBV27
size: NA
J: TRBJ2-3
CDR3: CASLGPSGSTDTQYF
DNA: TGTGCCAGCCTGGGACCTAGCGGGAGTACAGATACGCAGTATTTT

D: NA
V: TRBV4-3
size: NA
J: TRBJ1-2
CDR3: CASSQDRGADGYTF
DNA: TGCGCCAGCAGCCAAGATCGGGGCGCGGATGGCTACACCTTC

D: NA
V: TRBV12-5
size: NA
J: TRBJ1-5
CDR3: CASGPDPQRTYNQPQHF
DNA: TGTGCTAGTGGACCAGACCCTCAGAGAACCTACAATCAGCCCCAGCATTTT

D: TRBD1
V: TRBV6-5
size: NA
J: TRBJ1-1
CDR3: CASSYDRGNAEAFF
DNA: TGTGCCAGCAGTTACGACAGGGGGAACGCTGAAGCTTTCTTT

D: NA
V: TRBV28
size: few
J: TRBJ2-7
CDR3: CASSSGAGGVWF
DNA: TGTGCCAGCAGCTCCGGGGCCGGGGGTGTTTGGTTC

D: NA
V: TRBV4-1
size: once
J: TRBJ2-1
CDR3: CASSQESAPLNEQFF
DNA: TGCGCCAGCAGCCAAGAATCGGCGCCCCTCAATGAGCAGTTCTTC

D: TRBD1
V: TRBV2
size: NA
J: TRBJ1-2
CDR3: CASTPGQGNFYGYTF
DNA: TGTGCCAGCACCCCGGGACAGGGCAATTTTTATGGCTACACCTTC

D: TRBD1
V: TRBV19
size: NA
J: TRBJ2-1
CDR3: CASGPGQGNEQFF
DNA: TGTGCCAGCGGACCGGGACAGGGCAATGAGCAGTTCTTC

D: NA
V: TRBV24-1
size: NA
J: TRBJ1-6
CDR3: CATSDGGQGNSPLHF
DNA: TGTGCCACCAGTGATGGTGGACAAGGGAATTCACCCCTCCACTTT

D: NA
V: TRBV5-1
size: NA
J: TRBJ2-5
CDR3: CASSLEGQETQYF
DNA: TGCGCCAGCAGCTTGGAAGGTCAAGAGACCCAGTACTTC

D: NA
V: TRBV15
size: NA
J: TRBJ1-5
CDR3: CATSRGRHSVWNQPQHF
DNA: TGTGCCACCAGCAGAGGCCGGCACTCCGTCTGGAATCAGCCCCAGCATTTT

D: NA
V: TRBV5-1
size: NA
J: TRBJ2-2
CDR3: CASSLAGRDSGELFF
DNA: TGCGCCAGCAGCTTGGCCGGTCGAGACTCCGGGGAGCTGTTTTTT

D: NA
V: TRBV19
size: NA
J: TRBJ2-3
CDR3: CASSIAETDTQYF
DNA: TGTGCCAGTAGTATAGCCGAGACAGATACGCAGTATTTT

D: NA
V: TRBV27
size: NA
J: TRBJ2-2
CDR3: CASSRVVVAGELFF
DNA: TGTGCCAGCAGCCGCGTAGTGGTGGCCGGGGAGCTGTTTTTT

D: TRBD1
V: TRBV6-5
size: NA
J: TRBJ2-7
CDR3: CASRRQGSSYEQYF
DNA: TGTGCCAGCAGGAGACAGGGGAGCTCCTACGAGCAGTACTTC

D: TRBD1
V: TRBV14
size: NA
J: TRBJ2-3
CDR3: CASSQDQPGQGWGTQYF
DNA: TGTGCCAGCAGCCAAGACCAACCGGGACAGGGTTGGGGTACGCAGTATTTT

D: NA
V: TRBV20-1
size: NA
J: TRBJ2-1
CDR3: CSAIGKFEQFF
DNA: TGCAGTGCTATCGGGAAGTTTGAGCAGTTCTTC

D: NA
V: TRBV6-5
size: NA
J: TRBJ2-7
CDR3: CASSYVAQARYEQYF
DNA: TGTGCCAGCAGTTACGTCGCTCAGGCGCGGTACGAGCAGTACTTC

D: NA
V: TRBV5-6
size: NA
J: TRBJ2-1
CDR3: CASSLASGREQFF
DNA: TGTGCCAGCAGCTTGGCTTCGGGACGGGAGCAGTTCTTC

D: NA
V: TRBV24-1
size: NA
J: TRBJ1-5
CDR3: CATSDARGSIQPQHF
DNA: TGTGCCACCAGTGATGCCAGGGGTTCGATCCAGCCCCAGCATTTT

D: TRBD1
V: TRBV5-1
size: NA
J: TRBJ1-1
CDR3: CASSLAGGPAFF
DNA: TGCGCCAGCAGCTTGGCAGGGGGCCCAGCTTTCTTT

D: NA
V: TRBV9
size: NA
J: TRBJ2-7
CDR3: CASSPRDQLREQYF
DNA: TGTGCCAGCAGCCCGCGCGATCAACTTCGAGAGCAGTACTTC

D: NA
V: TRBV6-5
size: NA
J: TRBJ2-1
CDR3: CASRPSGSNEQFF
DNA: TGTGCCAGCAGACCCAGCGGAAGCAATGAGCAGTTCTTC

D: TRBD1
V: TRBV29-1
size: NA
J: TRBJ2-5
CDR3: CSVVRTGWQETQYF
DNA: TGCAGCGTGGTACGGACAGGCTGGCAAGAGACCCAGTACTTC

D: NA
V: TRBV30
size: NA
J: TRBJ1-1
CDR3: CAWSEEEDTEAFF
DNA: TGTGCCTGGAGTGAGGAGGAGGACACTGAAGCTTTCTTT

D: TRBD1
V: TRBV15
size: few
J: TRBJ1-5
CDR3: CATSNLDRGSNQPQHF
DNA: TGTGCCACCAGCAACCTAGACAGGGGTAGCAATCAGCCCCAGCATTTT

D: NA
V: TRBV5-1
size: NA
J: TRBJ1-1
CDR3: CASSLRDGYNTEAFF
DNA: TGCGCCAGCAGCTTGCGGGACGGTTATAACACTGAAGCTTTCTTT

D: TRBD2
V: TRBV27
size: NA
J: TRBJ2-1
CDR3: CASSIWGGNEQFF
DNA: TGTGCCAGCAGTATCTGGGGGGGCAATGAGCAGTTCTTC

D: TRBD1
V: TRBV28
size: NA
J: TRBJ2-7
CDR3: CASRAGQGATYEQYF
DNA: TGTGCCAGCAGAGCCGGACAGGGGGCGACCTACGAGCAGTACTTC

D: NA
V: TRBV19
size: NA
J: TRBJ1-5
CDR3: CASSIGFQPQHF
DNA: TGTGCCAGTAGTATAGGGTTTCAGCCCCAGCATTTT

D: NA
V: TRBV9
size: few
J: TRBJ2-7
CDR3: CASSPQLGANEQYF
DNA: TGTGCCAGCAGCCCCCAGTTGGGGGCCAACGAGCAGTACTTC

D: NA
V: TRBV20-1
size: NA
J: TRBJ2-5
CDR3: CSARGKGTQYF
DNA: TGCAGTGCTAGAGGAAAAGGGACCCAGTACTTC

D: TRBD1
V: TRBV18
size: once
J: TRBJ1-4
CDR3: CASSRRDRDEKLFF
DNA: TGTGCCAGCTCTCGCCGGGACAGGGACGAAAAACTGTTTTTT

D: TRBD1
V: TRBV30
size: NA
J: TRBJ1-6
CDR3: CAWRPPGQDNSPLHF
DNA: TGTGCCTGGAGGCCACCGGGACAGGATAATTCACCCCTCCACTTT

D: TRBD1
V: TRBV19
size: NA
J: TRBJ1-1
CDR3: CASSKDRGDTEAFF
DNA: TGTGCCAGTAGCAAGGACAGGGGGGACACTGAAGCTTTCTTT

D: NA
V: TRBV11-3
size: NA
J: TRBJ2-1
CDR3: CASSLVLESEQFF
DNA: TGTGCCAGCAGCTTAGTACTCGAGAGTGAGCAGTTCTTC

D: NA
V: TRBV11-2
size: NA
J: TRBJ1-2
CDR3: CASSAEAGYGYTF
DNA: TGTGCCAGCAGCGCGGAGGCTGGCTATGGCTACACCTTC

D: NA
V: TRBV7-9
size: NA
J: TRBJ2-2
CDR3: CASSRTSGKNTGELFF
DNA: TGTGCCAGCAGCCGAACGTCGGGGAAGAACACCGGGGAGCTGTTTTTT

D: TRBD2
V: TRBV4-1
size: NA
J: TRBJ2-1
CDR3: CASSHLDMGLAGAWNEQFF
DNA: TGCGCCAGCAGCCACCTGGACATGGGACTAGCGGGAGCATGGAATGAGCAGTTCTTC

D: NA
V: TRBV24-1
size: NA
J: TRBJ1-1
CDR3: CATGAVGLMDTEAFF
DNA: TGTGCCACCGGGGCAGTGGGACTGATGGACACTGAAGCTTTCTTT

D: NA
V: TRBV10-1
size: NA
J: TRBJ2-7
CDR3: CAIAYSYEQYF
DNA: TGCGCCATTGCCTACAGTTACGAGCAGTACTTC

D: TRBD1
V: TRBV13
size: NA
J: TRBJ1-2
CDR3: CASSLTGGDYGYTF
DNA: TGTGCCAGCAGCTTAACAGGGGGTGACTATGGCTACACCTTC

D: NA
V: TRBV7-7
size: NA
J: TRBJ2-1
CDR3: CASSLFKGYEQFF
DNA: TGTGCTAGCAGCTTATTTAAGGGCTATGAGCAGTTCTTC

D: NA
V: TRBV29-1
size: NA
J: TRBJ1-5
CDR3: CSVEQQANQPQHF
DNA: TGCAGCGTTGAACAACAGGCGAATCAGCCCCAGCATTTT

D: NA
V: TRBV6-4
size: NA
J: TRBJ2-2
CDR3: CASSDSDLGTGELFF
DNA: TGTGCCAGCAGTGACTCAGACCTAGGAACCGGGGAGCTGTTTTTT

D: NA
V: TRBV6-5
size: NA
J: TRBJ1-1
CDR3: CASSPRGDGEAFF
DNA: TGTGCCAGCAGTCCGAGGGGGGACGGTGAAGCTTTCTTT

D: NA
V: TRBV4-2
size: NA
J: TRBJ2-3
CDR3: CASSQDWGTDTQYF
DNA: TGTGCCAGCAGCCAAGATTGGGGGACAGATACGCAGTATTTT

D: TRBD1
V: TRBV5-5
size: NA
J: TRBJ1-2
CDR3: CASSPGQGRGDGYTF
DNA: TGTGCCAGCAGCCCCGGACAGGGCCGAGGAGATGGCTACACCTTC